This T cell receptor (beta chain) is from a study of technical replicates of blood from a handful of donors (TCRdb year 2017). Regarding this clone: The antigen it binds to is not known. There are no base qualities to consult, and no much larger clone falls within one base.

Library construction relied on the immunoSEQ multiplex PCR assay. The table comes from immuneACCESS by way of TCRdb, which keeps in-frame sequences with V and J called. Part of the clones is missing from these tables; in studies checked, under half for an unresolved V gene and the rest for unknown reasons. The sample includes about 54,000 clones, with around 95% observed a single time. Over 0.2% of the sample is in the top ten clones. The CDR3 runs 14 residues from the cysteine to the phenylalanine. This entry keeps only the CDR3 DNA: 42 bases, framed from base 1. The germline V gene gives CDR1 as SGHRS and CDR2 as YFSETQ. Cut back by 4 bases and 8 bases, the V and J ends lie 15 bases apart.

Rearrangement joined TRBV5-1 to TRBJ1-4; the D gene is perhaps TRBD1, on 5 matching bases. Material for sequencing was T cells isolated from PBMCs. This clonotype was sampled from a human donor in good health. Read as DNA, the sequence is TGCGCCAGCAGCCCCGACCAGGGAAAGGAAAAACTGTTTTTT. Its protein is CASSPDQGKEKLFF.